One TCR beta chain is described in this entry. This clonotype was counted ten times or more. The antigen it recognizes is unknown. Base qualities are not recorded, but no much larger clone differs from it by a single base. Using a constant-region primer and ProtoScript II reverse transcriptase, TCRbeta-specific cDNA was reverse-transcribed from 450 to 650 ng total RNA. The TCRbeta libraries were prepared through three rounds of nested multiplex PCR following a slightly modified ARM-PCR procedure. Each of the first two PCR rounds ran for 9 to 10 cycles using multiplex TRBV1-TRBV30 forward primers together with a Cbeta reverse primer. Sample barcodes and Illumina adapters were attached in a final 25-cycle PCR using Deep VentR polymerase. Before sequencing, amplicons of 200-500 bp were purified from gel using a QIAquick gel extraction kit. TCRbeta amplicons were sequenced on an Illumina HiSeq 2500 with 250-bp paired-end reads. The source study handled its data this way. Quality trimming of reads was performed with Trimmomatic v0.33, and paired reads were merged with FLASH v1.2.11 so that full CDR3 sequences could be recovered. V, D and J germline segments were assigned to the rearranged TCRbeta sequences by MiGEC v1.2.1b. Clonotype statistics and Shannon-Wiener diversity indices were computed with VDJtools v1.0.0. Except for diversity analysis, only each sample's 250 most abundant clonotypes were used in subsequent analyses to reduce sampling bias. TCRdb trimmed the raw reads at Q25, called clones with MiXCR and kept productive beta chains. Here each entry gathers all rows of one CDR3 protein and keeps the most common genes and DNA. The V and J calls follow TCRdb's processing rather than the paper's. The sample contains under 110,000 distinct CDR3 sequences, about 63% of them found a single time. The leading ten clones occupy 9.5% to 15% of the sample.

V and J lose 3 bases and 4 bases, and a span of 12 bases separates them. Sequences SGHAT (CDR1) and FQNNGV (CDR2) are obtained from the germline V gene. Counted from cysteine to phenylalanine, this CDR3 has 15 amino acids. The DNA shown is the 45-base CDR3, in frame from base 1. The data stem from a study of tumor-infiltrating lymphocytes in primary liver carcinoma (TCRdb year 2017). Background for the entire study: Of the five patients, three men and two women aged 30 to 69 years, four had hepatocellular carcinoma and one had combined HCC and intrahepatic cholangiocarcinoma. Samples yielded roughly 3.5 to 7.13 million productive TCRbeta reads; read depth did not differ significantly between tissue types. TCRbeta repertoire sequencing, expression microarrays and whole-exome sequencing were combined in the study across five regions of each liver tumor, with adjacent normal tissue and blood also included. Tumors of the five patients were stage T1-T3 N0M0 with maximum diameters of roughly 4 to 11 cm. High reproducibility was observed for the technical replicate repertoires, with mean shared-clone rates approximately 0.9 and correlation coefficients above 0.95. TCRbeta repertoire sequencing covered 35 or so specimens from 5 patients: 25 or so tumor regions, 5 adjacent noncancerous liver tissues and 5 peripheral blood samples. To link TCRbeta repertoire diversity to the local molecular phenotype, the 20 to 30 tumor region samples were profiled with Agilent mRNA microarrays. On the study overall, not on this receptor specifically: Bulk unsorted samples precluded comparing CD4+ and CD8+ T cell repertoires. Only four or five patients were included in the study, and the authors note that the findings should be validated in a larger study. Repertoire overlap was found to be higher between tumor regions (mean approximately 35%) than between tumor-adjacent (approximately 17%) or tumor-blood (around 15%) pairs, consistent with antigen-driven expansion. A significantly larger repertoire fraction was made up by the top 250 clones in tumors than in blood (p = 0.039). Only about 8-24% of top clones were found in all five regions of a tumor, suggesting spatial heterogeneity of tumor-infiltrating T cells. Because sequencing covered only the TCR beta chain and unpaired alpha chains were not captured, true repertoire diversity is likely underestimated.

Total RNA and DNA were co-extracted without cell sorting from roughly 20-30 mg of bulk tissue using the AllPrep DNA/RNA mini kit. Roughly five patients with histopathologically diagnosed primary liver carcinoma underwent surgical resection in China between November 2015 and March 2016. Chronic HBV infection was present in the patients, and the patients were treatment-naive at sampling. Each tumor was sampled at five spatially separated regions: the superior, inferior, left-lateral and right-lateral poles and the tumor centre. More than 85% viable tumor cells were found by histology in every tumor sample. Each fresh piece of tumor and adjacent tissue was cut in two, with one half stored in RNAlater at -80 degrees C and the other half sent for histology.

This clonotype originated in a woman aged 55-69 years with primary liver carcinoma and hepatitis B virus infection. The sequence is built from TRBV11-2 and TRBJ2-2; the D gene is not confidently resolved. The source material was liver tumor tissue from sampling region 2. This specimen's cell subset or site label, interpreted: tumor region T2, inferior pole. Here the CDR3 is given as CASSFYRAVTGELFF. The nucleotide sequence reads TGTGCCAGCAGCTTTTATCGGGCTGTCACCGGGGAGCTGTTTTTT.